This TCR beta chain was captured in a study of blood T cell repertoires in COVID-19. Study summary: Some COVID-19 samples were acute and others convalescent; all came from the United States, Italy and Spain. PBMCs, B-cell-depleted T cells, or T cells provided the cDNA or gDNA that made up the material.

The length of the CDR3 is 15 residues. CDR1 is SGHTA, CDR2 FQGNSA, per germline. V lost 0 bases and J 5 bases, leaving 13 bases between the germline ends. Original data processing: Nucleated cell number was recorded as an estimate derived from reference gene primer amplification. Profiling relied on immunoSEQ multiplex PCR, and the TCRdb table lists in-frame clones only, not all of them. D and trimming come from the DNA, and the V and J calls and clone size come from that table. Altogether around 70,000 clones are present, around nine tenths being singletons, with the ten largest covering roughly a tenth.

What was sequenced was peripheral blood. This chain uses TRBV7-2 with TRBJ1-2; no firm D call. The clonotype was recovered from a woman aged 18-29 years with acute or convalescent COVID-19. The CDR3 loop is CASSLAAGSTYGYTF. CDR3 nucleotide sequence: TGTGCCAGCAGCTTAGCCGCCGGGTCCACATATGGCTACACCTTC.